This TCR beta chain derives from a study of T cell clones after liver transplantation. Background on the study: TCRbeta sequencing after a pre-transplant mixed lymphocyte reaction identified graft-donor-reactive clones, later tracked in post-transplant blood.

Study outcomes and limitations: The donor-reactive repertoire was only partly measurable in two subjects, lacking donor cells.

Assay used: immunoSEQ multiplex PCR; TCRdb lists only in-frame clones, some missing. The sample records 60,000 or so clones, around 70% being singletons. The CDR3 is 13 amino acids. The trim removed 6 bases at V and 4 bases at J, leaving 5 bases unmatched. Germline V gene lookup returns CDR1 MDHEN and CDR2 SYDVKM. A note on this clone: Its antigen is undetermined.

The chain joins TRBV28 to TRBJ1-2, with 7 bases that match TRBD1. The specimen comprised CD4+ T cells from blood, sampled at the 22-month timepoint. The receptor comes from a human patient who received a liver transplant. These T cells may partly come from the graft donor. CDR3: CASSEDRAYGYTF. In DNA, the CDR3 is TGTGCCAGCAGCGAAGACAGGGCCTATGGCTACACCTTC.